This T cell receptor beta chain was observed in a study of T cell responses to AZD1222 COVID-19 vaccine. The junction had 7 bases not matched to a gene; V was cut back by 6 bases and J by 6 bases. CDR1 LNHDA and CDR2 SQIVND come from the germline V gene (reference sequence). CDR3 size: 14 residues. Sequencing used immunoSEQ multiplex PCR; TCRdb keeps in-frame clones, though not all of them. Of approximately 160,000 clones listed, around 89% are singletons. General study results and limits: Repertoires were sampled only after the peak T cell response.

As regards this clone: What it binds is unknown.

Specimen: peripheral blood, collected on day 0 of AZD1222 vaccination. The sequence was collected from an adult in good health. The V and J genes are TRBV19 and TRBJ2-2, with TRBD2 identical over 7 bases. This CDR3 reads CASRGGSWSGELFF. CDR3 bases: TGTGCCAGTAGGGGCGGGAGCTGGTCCGGGGAGCTGTTTTTT. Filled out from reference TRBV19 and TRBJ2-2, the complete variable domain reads DGGITQSPKYLFRKEGQNVTLSCEQNLNHDAMYWYRQDPGQGLRLIYYSQIVNDFQKGDIAEGYSVSREKKESFPLTVTSAQKNPTAFYLCASRGGSWSGELFFGEGSRLTVL.